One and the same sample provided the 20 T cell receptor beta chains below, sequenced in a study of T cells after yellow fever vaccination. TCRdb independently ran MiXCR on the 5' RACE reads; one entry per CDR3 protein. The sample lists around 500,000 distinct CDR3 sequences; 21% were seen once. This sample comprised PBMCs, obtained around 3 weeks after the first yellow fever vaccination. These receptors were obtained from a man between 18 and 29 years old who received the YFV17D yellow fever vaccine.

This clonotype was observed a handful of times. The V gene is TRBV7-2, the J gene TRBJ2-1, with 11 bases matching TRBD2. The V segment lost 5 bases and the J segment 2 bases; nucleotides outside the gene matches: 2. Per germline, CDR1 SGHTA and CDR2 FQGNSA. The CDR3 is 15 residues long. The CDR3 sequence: CASSISGGAYNEQFF. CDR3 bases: TGTGCCAGCAGCATTAGCGGGGGGGCCTACAATGAGCAGTTCTTC.

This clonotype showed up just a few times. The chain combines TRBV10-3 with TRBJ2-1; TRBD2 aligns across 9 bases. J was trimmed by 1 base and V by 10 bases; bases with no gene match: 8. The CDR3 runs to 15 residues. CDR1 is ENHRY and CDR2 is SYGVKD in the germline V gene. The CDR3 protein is CATFSGSLSYNEQFF. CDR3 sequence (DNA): TGTGCCACCTTTAGCGGGAGCCTATCCTACAATGAGCAGTTCTTC.

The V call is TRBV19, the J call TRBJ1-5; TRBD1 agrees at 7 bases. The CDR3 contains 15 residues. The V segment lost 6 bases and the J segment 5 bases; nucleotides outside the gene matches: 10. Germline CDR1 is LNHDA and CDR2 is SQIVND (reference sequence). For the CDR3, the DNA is TGTGCCAGTAGCACCGACAGGGTAATATATCAGCCCCAGCATTTT. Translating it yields CASSTDRVIYQPQHF.

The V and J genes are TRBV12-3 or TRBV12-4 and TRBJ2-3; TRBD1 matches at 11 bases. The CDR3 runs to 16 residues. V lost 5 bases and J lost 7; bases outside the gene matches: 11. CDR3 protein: CASSPPWTGGQYTQYF. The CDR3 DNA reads TGTGCCAGCAGTCCCCCGTGGACAGGGGGCCAATATACGCAGTATTTT.

CDR3 nucleotide sequence: TGCGCCAGCAGCCGGGAGATACCAGAGCCCTATGGCTACACCTTC. It specifies CASSREIPEPYGYTF. The chain combines TRBV4-3 with TRBJ1-2; no reliable D call. The CDR3 extends over 15 amino acids. The V and J ends lost 4 bases and 4 bases respectively, with 16 bases between them. Germline-derived CDR1 and CDR2 are LGHNA and YSLEER.

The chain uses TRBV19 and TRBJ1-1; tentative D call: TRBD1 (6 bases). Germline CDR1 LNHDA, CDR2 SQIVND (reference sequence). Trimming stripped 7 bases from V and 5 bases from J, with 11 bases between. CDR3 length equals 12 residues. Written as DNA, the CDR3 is TGTGCCAGTACAGGACAGTGGACTGAAGCTTTCTTT. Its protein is CASTGQWTEAFF.

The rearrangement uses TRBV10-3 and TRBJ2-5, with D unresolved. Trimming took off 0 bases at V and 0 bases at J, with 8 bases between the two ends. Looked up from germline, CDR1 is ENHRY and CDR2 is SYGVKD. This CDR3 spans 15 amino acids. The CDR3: CAISESVSHQETQYF. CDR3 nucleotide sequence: TGTGCCATCAGTGAGTCCGTCTCCCACCAAGAGACCCAGTACTTC.

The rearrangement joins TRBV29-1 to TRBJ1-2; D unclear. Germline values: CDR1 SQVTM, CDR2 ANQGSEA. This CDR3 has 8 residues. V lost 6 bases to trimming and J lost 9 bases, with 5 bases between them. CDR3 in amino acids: CSVNSYTF. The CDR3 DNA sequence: TGCAGCGTGAATAGCTACACCTTC.

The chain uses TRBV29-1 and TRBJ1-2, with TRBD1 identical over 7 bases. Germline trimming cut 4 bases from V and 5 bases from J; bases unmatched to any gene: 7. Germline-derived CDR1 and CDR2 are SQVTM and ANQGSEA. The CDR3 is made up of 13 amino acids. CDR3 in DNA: TGCAGCGTTGGACAGGGCGGAAAATATGGCTACACCTTC. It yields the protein CSVGQGGKYGYTF.

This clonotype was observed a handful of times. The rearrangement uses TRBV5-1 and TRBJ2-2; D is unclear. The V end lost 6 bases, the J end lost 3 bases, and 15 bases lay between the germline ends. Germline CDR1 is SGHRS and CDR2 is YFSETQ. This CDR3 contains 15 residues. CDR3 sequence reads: CASKVFPGDTGELFF. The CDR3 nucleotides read TGCGCCAGCAAGGTCTTCCCGGGCGACACCGGGGAGCTGTTTTTT.

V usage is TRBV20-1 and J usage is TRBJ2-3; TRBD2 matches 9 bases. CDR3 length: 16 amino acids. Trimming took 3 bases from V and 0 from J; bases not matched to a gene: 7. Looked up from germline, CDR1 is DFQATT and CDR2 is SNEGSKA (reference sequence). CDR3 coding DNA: TGCAGTGCTAGCCGACTAGCGGTCTCTAGCACAGATACGCAGTATTTT. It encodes CSASRLAVSSTDTQYF.

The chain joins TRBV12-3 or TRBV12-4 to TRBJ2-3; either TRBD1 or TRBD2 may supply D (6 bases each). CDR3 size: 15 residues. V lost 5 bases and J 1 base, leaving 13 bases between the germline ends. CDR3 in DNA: TGTGCCAGCAGTCGATCCGGGGGCCGCACAGATACGCAGTATTTT. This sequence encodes CASSRSGGRTDTQYF.

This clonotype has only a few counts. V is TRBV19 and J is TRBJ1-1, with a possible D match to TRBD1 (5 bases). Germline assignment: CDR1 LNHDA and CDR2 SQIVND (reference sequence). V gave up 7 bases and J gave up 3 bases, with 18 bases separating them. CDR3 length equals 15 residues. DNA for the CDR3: TGTGCCAGTACTTATTCAGGGTCAATAGACACTGAAGCTTTCTTT. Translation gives CASTYSGSIDTEAFF.

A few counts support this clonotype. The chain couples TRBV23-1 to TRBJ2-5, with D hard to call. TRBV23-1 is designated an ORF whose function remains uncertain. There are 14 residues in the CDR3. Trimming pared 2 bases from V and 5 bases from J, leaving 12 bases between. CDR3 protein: CASSQKERSETQYF. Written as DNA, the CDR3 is TGCGCCAGCAGTCAAAAGGAAAGGTCGGAGACCCAGTACTTC.

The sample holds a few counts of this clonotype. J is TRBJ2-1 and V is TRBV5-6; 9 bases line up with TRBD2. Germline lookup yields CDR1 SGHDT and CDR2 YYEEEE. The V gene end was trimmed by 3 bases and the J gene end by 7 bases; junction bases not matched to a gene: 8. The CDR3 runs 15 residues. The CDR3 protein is CASSYGTSQWNEQFF. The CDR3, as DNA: TGTGCCAGCAGCTATGGGACTAGCCAATGGAATGAGCAGTTCTTC.

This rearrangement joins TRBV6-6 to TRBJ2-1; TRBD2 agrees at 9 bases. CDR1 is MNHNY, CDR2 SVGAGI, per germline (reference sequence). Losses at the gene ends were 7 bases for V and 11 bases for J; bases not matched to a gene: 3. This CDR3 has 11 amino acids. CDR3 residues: CASTTSGQQFF. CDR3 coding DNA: TGTGCCAGCACGACTAGCGGCCAGCAGTTCTTC.

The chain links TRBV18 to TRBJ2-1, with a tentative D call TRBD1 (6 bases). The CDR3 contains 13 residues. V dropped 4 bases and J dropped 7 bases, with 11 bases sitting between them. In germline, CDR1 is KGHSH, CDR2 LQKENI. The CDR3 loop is CASSRRQGNEQFF. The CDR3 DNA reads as TGTGCCAGCTCACGTCGTCAGGGGAATGAGCAGTTCTTC.

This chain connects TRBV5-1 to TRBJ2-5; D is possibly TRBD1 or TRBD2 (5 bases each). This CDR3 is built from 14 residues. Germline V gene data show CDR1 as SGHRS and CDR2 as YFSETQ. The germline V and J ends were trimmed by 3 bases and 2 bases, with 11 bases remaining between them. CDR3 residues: CASSSGRSQETQYF. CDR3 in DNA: TGCGCCAGCAGCTCGGGACGTTCGCAAGAGACCCAGTACTTC.

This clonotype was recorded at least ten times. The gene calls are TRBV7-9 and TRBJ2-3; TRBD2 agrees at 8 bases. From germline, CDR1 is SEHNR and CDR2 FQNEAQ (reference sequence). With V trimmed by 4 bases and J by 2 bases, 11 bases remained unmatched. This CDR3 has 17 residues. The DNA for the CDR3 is TGTGCCAGCAGCTCGACACGAGCGGGGGCCTCCACAGATACGCAGTATTTT. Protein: CASSSTRAGASTDTQYF.

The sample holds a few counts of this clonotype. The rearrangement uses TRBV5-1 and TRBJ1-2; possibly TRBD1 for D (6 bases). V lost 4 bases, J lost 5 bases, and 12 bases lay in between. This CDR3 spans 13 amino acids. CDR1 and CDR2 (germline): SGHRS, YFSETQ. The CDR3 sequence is CASSEDSSYGYTF. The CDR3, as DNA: TGCGCCAGCAGCGAGGACAGTTCTTATGGCTACACCTTC. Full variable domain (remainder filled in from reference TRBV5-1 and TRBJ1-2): KAGVTQTPRYLIKTRGQQVTLSCSPISGHRSVSWYQQTPGQGLQFLFEYFSETQRNKGNFPGRFSGRQFSNSRSEMNVSTLELGDSALYLCASSEDSSYGYTFGSGTRLTVV.